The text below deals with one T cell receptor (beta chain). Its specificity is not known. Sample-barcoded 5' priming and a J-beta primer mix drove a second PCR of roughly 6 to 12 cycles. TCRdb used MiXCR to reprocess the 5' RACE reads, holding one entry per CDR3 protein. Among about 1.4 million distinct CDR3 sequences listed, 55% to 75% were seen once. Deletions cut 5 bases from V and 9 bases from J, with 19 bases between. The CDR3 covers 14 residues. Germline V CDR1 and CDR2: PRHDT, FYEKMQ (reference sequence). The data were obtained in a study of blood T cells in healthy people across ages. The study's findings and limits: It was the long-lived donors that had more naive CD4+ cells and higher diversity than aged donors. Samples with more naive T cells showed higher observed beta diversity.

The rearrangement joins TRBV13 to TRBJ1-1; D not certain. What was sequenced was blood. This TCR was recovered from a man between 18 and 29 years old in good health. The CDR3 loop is CASSLRSRSPQAFF. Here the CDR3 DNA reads TGTGCCAGCAGCCTTCGTTCAAGGAGCCCTCAAGCTTTCTTT.